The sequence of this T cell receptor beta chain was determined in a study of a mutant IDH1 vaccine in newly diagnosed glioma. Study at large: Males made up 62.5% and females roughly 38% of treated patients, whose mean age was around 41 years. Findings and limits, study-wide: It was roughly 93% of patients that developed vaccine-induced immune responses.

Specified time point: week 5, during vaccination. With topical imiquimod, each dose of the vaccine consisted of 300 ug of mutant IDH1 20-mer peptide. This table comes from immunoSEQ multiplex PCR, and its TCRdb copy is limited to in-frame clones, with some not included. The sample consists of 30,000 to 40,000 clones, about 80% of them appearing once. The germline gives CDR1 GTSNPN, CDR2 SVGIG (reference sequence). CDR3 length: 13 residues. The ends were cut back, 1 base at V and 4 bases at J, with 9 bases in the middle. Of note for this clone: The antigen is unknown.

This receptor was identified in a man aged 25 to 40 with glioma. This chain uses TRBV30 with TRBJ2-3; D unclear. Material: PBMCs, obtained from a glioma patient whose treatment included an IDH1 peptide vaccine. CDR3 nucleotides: TGTGCCTGGAGTGGAGTCACAGCAGATACGCAGTATTTT. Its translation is CAWSGVTADTQYF.